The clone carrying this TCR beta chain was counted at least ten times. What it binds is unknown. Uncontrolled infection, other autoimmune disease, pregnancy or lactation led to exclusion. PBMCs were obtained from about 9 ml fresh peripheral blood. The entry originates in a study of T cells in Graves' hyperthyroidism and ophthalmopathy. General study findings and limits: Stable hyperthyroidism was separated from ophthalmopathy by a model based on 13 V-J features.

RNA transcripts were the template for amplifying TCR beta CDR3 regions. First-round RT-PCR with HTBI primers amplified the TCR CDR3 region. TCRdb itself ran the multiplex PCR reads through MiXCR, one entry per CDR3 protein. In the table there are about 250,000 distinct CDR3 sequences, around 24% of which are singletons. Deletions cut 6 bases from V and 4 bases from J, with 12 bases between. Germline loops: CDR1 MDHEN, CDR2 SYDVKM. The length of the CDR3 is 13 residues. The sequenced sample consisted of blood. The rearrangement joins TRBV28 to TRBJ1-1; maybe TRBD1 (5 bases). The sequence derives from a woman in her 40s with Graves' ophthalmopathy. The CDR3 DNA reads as TGTGCCAGCAGCCCTATGGGGGGCACTGAAGCTTTCTTT. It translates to CASSPMGGTEAFF. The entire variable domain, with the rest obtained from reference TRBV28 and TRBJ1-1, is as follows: DVKVTQSSRYLVKRTGEKVFLECVQDMDHENMFWYRQDPGLGLRLIYFSYDVKMKEKGDIPEGYSVSREKKERFSLILESASTNQTSMYLCASSPMGGTEAFFGQGTRLTVV.